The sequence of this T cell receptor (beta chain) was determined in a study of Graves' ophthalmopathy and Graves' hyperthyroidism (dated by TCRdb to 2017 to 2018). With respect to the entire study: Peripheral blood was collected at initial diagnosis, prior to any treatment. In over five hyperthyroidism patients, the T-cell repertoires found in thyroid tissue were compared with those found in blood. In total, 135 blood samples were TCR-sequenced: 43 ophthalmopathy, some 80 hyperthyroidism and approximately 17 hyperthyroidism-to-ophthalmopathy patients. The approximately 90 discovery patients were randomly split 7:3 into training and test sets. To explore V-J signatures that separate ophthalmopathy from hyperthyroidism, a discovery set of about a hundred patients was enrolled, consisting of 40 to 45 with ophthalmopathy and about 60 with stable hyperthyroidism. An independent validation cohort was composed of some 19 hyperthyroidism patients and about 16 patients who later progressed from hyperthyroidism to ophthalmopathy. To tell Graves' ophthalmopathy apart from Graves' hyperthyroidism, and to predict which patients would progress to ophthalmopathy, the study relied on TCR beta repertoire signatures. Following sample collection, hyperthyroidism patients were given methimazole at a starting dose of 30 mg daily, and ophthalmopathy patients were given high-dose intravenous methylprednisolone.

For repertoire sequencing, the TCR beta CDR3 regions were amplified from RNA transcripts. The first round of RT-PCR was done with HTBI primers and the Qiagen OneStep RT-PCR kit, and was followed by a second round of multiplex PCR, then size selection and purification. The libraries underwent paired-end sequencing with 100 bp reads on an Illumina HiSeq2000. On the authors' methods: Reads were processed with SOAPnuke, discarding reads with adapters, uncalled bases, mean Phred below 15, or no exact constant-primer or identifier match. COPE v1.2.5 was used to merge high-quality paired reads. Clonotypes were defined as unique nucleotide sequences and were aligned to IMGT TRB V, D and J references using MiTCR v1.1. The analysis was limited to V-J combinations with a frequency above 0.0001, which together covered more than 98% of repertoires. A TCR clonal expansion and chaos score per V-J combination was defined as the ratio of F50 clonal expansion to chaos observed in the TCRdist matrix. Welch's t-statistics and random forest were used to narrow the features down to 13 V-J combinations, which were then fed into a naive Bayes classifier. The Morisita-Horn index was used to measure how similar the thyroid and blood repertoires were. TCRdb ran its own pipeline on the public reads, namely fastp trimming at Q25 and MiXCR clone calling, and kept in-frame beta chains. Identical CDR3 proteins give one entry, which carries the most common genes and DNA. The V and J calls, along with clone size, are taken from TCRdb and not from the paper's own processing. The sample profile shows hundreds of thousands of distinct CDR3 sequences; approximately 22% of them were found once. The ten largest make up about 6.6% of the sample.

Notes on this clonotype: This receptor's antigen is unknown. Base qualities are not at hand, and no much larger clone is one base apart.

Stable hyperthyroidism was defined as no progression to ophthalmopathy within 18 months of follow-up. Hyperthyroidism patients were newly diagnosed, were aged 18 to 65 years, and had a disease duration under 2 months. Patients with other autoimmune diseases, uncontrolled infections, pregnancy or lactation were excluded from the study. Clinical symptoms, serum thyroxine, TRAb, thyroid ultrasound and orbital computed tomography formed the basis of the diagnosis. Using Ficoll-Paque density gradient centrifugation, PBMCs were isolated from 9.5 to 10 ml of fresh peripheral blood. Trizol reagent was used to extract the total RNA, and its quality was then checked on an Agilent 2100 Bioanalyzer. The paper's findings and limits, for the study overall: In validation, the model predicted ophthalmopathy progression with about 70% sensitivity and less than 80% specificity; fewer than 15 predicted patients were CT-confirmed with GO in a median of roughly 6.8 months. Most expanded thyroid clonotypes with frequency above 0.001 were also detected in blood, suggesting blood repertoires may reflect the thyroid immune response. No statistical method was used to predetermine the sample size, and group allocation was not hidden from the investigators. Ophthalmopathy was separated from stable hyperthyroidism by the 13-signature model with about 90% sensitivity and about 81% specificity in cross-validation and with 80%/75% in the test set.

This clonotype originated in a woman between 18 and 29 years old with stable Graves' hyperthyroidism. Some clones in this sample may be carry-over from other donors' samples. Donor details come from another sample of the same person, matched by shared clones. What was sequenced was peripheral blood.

The DNA sequence follows: TGTGCCAGCAGCCAATCTCTTCACGGGGGGGGCCAAGAGACCCAGTACTTC. This encodes CASSQSLHGGGQETQYF. The V and J genes are TRBV4-2 and TRBJ2-5; the central 8 bases match TRBD2. The germline V gene provides CDR1 LGHNA and CDR2 YNFKEQ. Reading from cysteine to phenylalanine, the CDR3 counts 17 amino acids. The sequence is cut down to CDR3 DNA, 51 bases in frame from base 1. V is pruned by 2 bases and J by 1 base, leaving 9 bases of the junction without a gene match.